Listed here are 18 T cell receptor beta chains from one sample, sequenced in a study of PD-1 blockade in mismatch repair-deficient tumors. The repertoire was sequenced with immunoSEQ multiplex PCR; TCRdb's copy has only in-frame clones and lacks some. This repertoire shows about 120,000 clones, approximately 90% found once; its top ten account for roughly 14%. The starting material was peripheral blood, obtained 44 weeks after starting pembrolizumab. The receptor set was obtained from an adult with mismatch repair-deficient cancer.

The chain joins TRBV28 to TRBJ2-6; 7 nucleotides agree with TRBD1. Germline V gene data show CDR1 as MDHEN and CDR2 as SYDVKM. The J segment lost 2 bases and the V segment lost 5 bases, leaving 3 bases of the junction unmatched. The CDR3 spans 15 residues. CDR3 sequence: CASSDRVAGANVLTF. CDR3 coding DNA: TGTGCCAGCAGTGACAGGGTTGCTGGGGCCAACGTCCTGACTTTC.

CDR3 region: CASSPTGAQPQHF. In DNA form, the CDR3 reads TGCGCCAGCAGCCCGACAGGGGCTCAGCCCCAGCATTTT. The V call is TRBV4-3, the J call TRBJ1-5, with TRBD1 matching 8 bases. The CDR3 runs 13 residues. The trim removed 4 bases at V and 6 bases at J, leaving 2 bases unmatched. Germline CDR1 is LGHNA and CDR2 is YSLEER.

This clone has just a few counts. The chain uses TRBV29-1 and TRBJ1-2; 10 bases line up with TRBD1. Germline V gene data show CDR1 as SQVTM and CDR2 as ANQGSEA. This CDR3 region has 17 residues. Losses at the gene ends were 7 bases for V and 0 bases for J; bases not matched to a gene: 14. Here the CDR3 DNA reads TGCAGCGCTACGGGTGGGACAGGGGCCGCTGCTAACTATGGCTACACCTTC. It translates to CSATGGTGAAANYGYTF. The full variable domain, with the rest looked up from reference TRBV29-1 and TRBJ1-2, is SAVISQKPSRDICQRGTSLTIQCQVDSQVTMMFWYRQQPGQSLTLIATANQGSEATYESGFVIDKFPISRPNLTFSTLTVSNMSPEDSSIYLCSATGGTGAAANYGYTFGSGTRLTVV.

Only one count was recorded for this clone. V usage is TRBV19 and J usage is TRBJ2-3; perhaps TRBD2 as D (5 bases). The CDR3 loop spans 12 amino acids. V lost 7 bases and J 6 bases, leaving 11 bases between the germline ends. Germline values: CDR1 LNHDA, CDR2 SQIVND (reference sequence). CDR3 nucleotides: TGTGCCAGTATCGACCGAGGGGATACGCAGTATTTT. This encodes CASIDRGDTQYF.

V and J are TRBV19 and TRBJ1-2, with D possibly matching TRBD1 (6 bases). The CDR3 is made up of 14 amino acids. Germline V CDR1 and CDR2: LNHDA, SQIVND (reference sequence). V lost 5 bases to trimming and J lost 7 bases, with 17 bases between them. The CDR3 DNA reads as TGTGCCAGTAGTGCCCGGACAGCCGGGAGTGGCTACACCTTC. This codes for CASSARTAGSGYTF.

The J gene is TRBJ2-2, the V gene TRBV29-1; 13 bases fit TRBD2. From germline, CDR1 is SQVTM and CDR2 ANQGSEA. The CDR3 runs to 15 residues. The junction had 6 bases not matched to a gene; V was cut back by 3 bases and J by 8 bases. CDR3 coding DNA: TGCAGCGTTGACGCGACTAGCGGGAGGAGGGGGGAGCTGTTTTTT. Translating gives CSVDATSGRRGELFF.

The V call is TRBV5-4, the J call TRBJ2-5; D uncertain. CDR3 length: 12 amino acids. V was pared by 3 bases and J by 3 bases, with 6 bases between. Per the germline V gene, CDR1 is SGHNT and CDR2 is YYREEE (reference sequence). The CDR3 sequence is CASSSAKETQYF. Here the CDR3 DNA reads TGTGCCAGCAGCTCCGCAAAAGAGACCCAGTACTTC.

This sequence joins TRBV7-6 and TRBJ2-2, with TRBD2 matching 9 bases. Trimming removed 5 bases from V and 7 bases from J; junction bases left unmatched: 14. The CDR3 spans 17 residues. Per the germline V gene, CDR1 is SGHVS and CDR2 is FNYEAQ. The CDR3 DNA reads TGTGCCAGCAGCCCCCGGAAAAATAGCGGGAGTAGCGGGGAGCTGTTTTTT. This codes for CASSPRKNSGSSGELFF.

The rearrangement uses TRBV28 and TRBJ2-7; TRBD2 matches at 7 bases. Unmatched junction bases numbered 11, after V lost 6 bases and J lost 3 bases. Germline CDR1 reads MDHEN; CDR2 reads SYDVKM. This CDR3 is 15 amino acids long. The CDR3 DNA follows: TGTGCCAGCAGGTTCGGGCTAGCGGAGTTCTACGAGCAGTACTTC. As protein: CASRFGLAEFYEQYF.

The chain uses TRBV2 and TRBJ1-2; D is undetermined. The CDR3 is 15 amino acids. The germline V gene encodes CDR1 SNHLY and CDR2 FYNNEI. The V end lost 5 bases, the J end lost 4 bases, and 17 bases lay between the germline ends. CDR3 coding DNA: TGTGCCAGCAGTCGGCAAGCCCGAGACTTCTATGGCTACACCTTC. Translating it yields CASSRQARDFYGYTF.

The gene calls are TRBV28 and TRBJ2-7; D might be TRBD2 (6 bases). Trimming removed 6 bases at V and 2 bases at J, with 17 bases between. Germline V CDR1 and CDR2: MDHEN, SYDVKM. CDR3 length: 15 residues. The CDR3 reads CASRYTSFPTYEQYF. Written as DNA, the CDR3 is TGTGCCAGCAGATACACTAGCTTCCCTACCTACGAGCAGTACTTC.

This clone has only one observation. The chain recombines TRBV6-5 with TRBJ1-1; D is undetermined. The V end lost 9 bases, the J end lost 1 base, and 15 bases lay between the germline ends. CDR3 length: 14 residues. Germline CDR1 reads MNHEY; CDR2 reads SVGAGI. The DNA of the CDR3 is TGTGCCAGTTACTCATACGGGCAGAACACTGAAGCTTTCTTT. It specifies CASYSYGQNTEAFF.

This sequence joins TRBV19 and TRBJ2-7; the match to TRBD1 covers 7 bases. The V and J ends lost 6 bases and 4 bases, in that order; junction bases with no gene match: 9. Germline V CDR1 and CDR2: LNHDA, SQIVND (reference sequence). CDR3 size: 14 residues. Here the CDR3 DNA reads TGTGCCAGTAGCCTACAGGGGCTAGTATACGAGCAGTACTTC. Protein sequence: CASSLQGLVYEQYF.

The rearrangement uses TRBV6-5 and TRBJ2-2; D ambiguous. CDR1 MNHEY and CDR2 SVGAGI come from the germline V gene. V gave up 6 bases and J gave up 5 bases, with 7 bases separating them. The CDR3 sequence is 12 residues long. For the CDR3, the DNA is TGTGCCAGCAGCAAGGGTACCGGGGAGCTGTTTTTT. Translation: CASSKGTGELFF.

The rearrangement uses TRBV19 and TRBJ2-3; 9 nucleotides align to TRBD2. Germline values: CDR1 LNHDA, CDR2 SQIVND (reference sequence). This CDR3 spans 17 amino acids. Losses at the gene ends were 3 bases for V and 1 base for J; bases not matched to a gene: 8. CDR3: CASSIPSLAGGTDTQYF. The CDR3 DNA reads TGTGCCAGTAGTATTCCCTCACTAGCGGGTGGCACAGATACGCAGTATTTT. Based on the CDR3 plus reference TRBV19 and TRBJ2-3, the full variable domain is DGGITQSPKYLFRKEGQNVTLSCEQNLNHDAMYWYRQDPGQGLRLIYYSQIVNDFQKGDIAEGYSVSREKKESFPLTVTSAQKNPTAFYLCASSIPSLAGGTDTQYFGPGTRLTVL.

This chain links TRBV30 with TRBJ2-7; the match to TRBD2 covers 14 bases. This CDR3 contains 17 residues. Trimming removed 7 bases from V and 4 bases from J; junction bases left unmatched: 15. Per germline, CDR1 GTSNPN and CDR2 SVGIG (reference sequence). The DNA for the CDR3 is TGTGCCTTCCAGGGACTAGCGGGAGAATTCGGATCGTACGAGCAGTACTTC. It specifies CAFQGLAGEFGSYEQYF.

J is TRBJ1-5 and V is TRBV10-3, with 7 positions matching TRBD1. With V trimmed by 0 bases and J by 5 bases, 4 bases remained unmatched. CDR3 size: 15 residues. CDR1 is ENHRY and CDR2 is SYGVKD in the germline V gene. The CDR3 reads CAISESRDSDQPQHF. The CDR3 nucleotides read TGTGCCATCAGTGAGTCTCGGGACAGCGATCAGCCCCAGCATTTT.

The chain uses TRBV30 and TRBJ1-2; D is undetermined. In germline, CDR1 is GTSNPN, CDR2 SVGIG (reference sequence). This CDR3 is 13 amino acids long. The V gene lost 3 bases and the J gene lost 0 bases, with 8 bases spanning the gap. The CDR3 region has the DNA TGTGCCTGGAGATACAGTACTAACTATGGCTACACCTTC. Protein sequence: CAWRYSTNYGYTF.